This TCR beta chain came from a study of Ad26.COV2.S vaccination and SARS-CoV-2 variants. Treatment defined: around 19 received Ad26.COV2.S at low or high dose, single or two shots; about five received placebo; per-sample allocation not given. It was on day 63 after the first vaccine or placebo injection that samples were taken. TCRdb's copy holds only in-frame clones and misses some; the assay was immunoSEQ multiplex PCR. The sample lists fewer than 500,000 clones, 90% occurring once. The V gene end was trimmed by 2 bases and the J gene end by 7 bases; junction bases not matched to a gene: 2. The CDR3 has 13 amino acids. Germline V CDR1 and CDR2: GTSNPN, SVGIG (reference sequence).

The clonotype comes from a person between 18 and 59 years old who received the Ad26.COV2.S COVID-19 vaccine or a placebo. The rearrangement uses TRBV30 and TRBJ1-2; 12 nucleotides match TRBD1. The sequencing used peripheral blood, collected in a trial of Ad26.COV2.S vaccine versus placebo. CDR3 sequence: CAWSRDRGPGYTF. The CDR3 DNA reads TGTGCCTGGAGTCGGGACAGGGGGCCTGGCTACACCTTC.